This note documents a single T cell receptor beta chain sequence. Its antigen remains unidentified. This record comes from a study of T cell responses to AZD1222 COVID-19 vaccine. The CDR3 loop spans 15 amino acids. V lost 6 bases and J lost 7; bases outside the gene matches: 12. Germline loops: CDR1 SNHLY, CDR2 FYNNEI. Study-level results: The CD4 TCRs associated with vaccination extended across spike and predominated at 160-218 and 743-854. Baseline antibody screening turned up just a handful of seropositive AZD1222 recipients.

Here immunoSEQ multiplex PCR was the method, and the copy in TCRdb shows in-frame clones only, minus some. Here the sample spans approximately 160,000 clones, approximately 90% being singletons. The TCR sequence derives from an adult in good health. Sample: peripheral blood, taken on day 0 of AZD1222 vaccination. The chain uses TRBV2 and TRBJ2-7, with TRBD2 matching over 10 bases. The DNA for the CDR3 is TGTGCCAGCAGGGATGGGACTAGCGAGTCTGATGAGCAGTACTTC. Translation gives CASRDGTSESDEQYF.